Below, 8 T cell receptor beta chains from the same sample are listed, as sequenced in a study of shared clonotypes between healthy human individuals. Only in-frame clones appear in the TCRdb table, and some are missing; sequencing was by immunoSEQ multiplex PCR. The sample lists around 2.3 million clones; approximately 94% were seen once. Sequencing was performed on naive CD4+ T cells sorted from blood. Subset here: CD45RA+ positively selected. These receptors originate from a young man in good health.

The gene calls are TRBV11-2 and TRBJ1-4, with D uncertain. Germline V gene data show CDR1 as SGHAT and CDR2 as FQNNGV. V lost 0 bases and J lost 8, with 10 bases in between. The CDR3 covers 14 residues. Written as DNA, the CDR3 is TGTGCCAGCAGCTTAGAGGGGAGGAAAGAAAAACTGTTTTTT. Translation: CASSLEGRKEKLFF.

In this sample, this clone turned up once. V usage is TRBV11-3 and J usage is TRBJ2-3; TRBD2 aligns across 8 bases. Unmatched junction bases numbered 6, after V lost 1 base and J lost 0 bases. This CDR3 has 17 residues. Per germline, CDR1 SGHNT and CDR2 YENEEA. For the CDR3, the DNA is TGTGCCAGCAGCTTAGGTAGGAGCGGGGGTAGCACAGATACGCAGTATTTT. The encoded protein is CASSLGRSGGSTDTQYF.

The chain employs TRBV29-1 and TRBJ2-5; either TRBD1 or TRBD2 may fit D (5 bases each). The CDR3 runs to 12 residues. Germline values: CDR1 SQVTM, CDR2 ANQGSEA. V lost 4 bases to trimming and J lost 5 bases, with 11 bases between them. Written as DNA, the CDR3 is TGCAGCGTTGTGGGGGTTGCGGAGACCCAGTACTTC. Translated, it gives CSVVGVAETQYF.

CDR3 amino acids: CASSMFGGGNTEAFF. In DNA, the CDR3 is TGCGCCAGCAGCATGTTCGGCGGGGGGAACACTGAAGCTTTCTTT. The chain links TRBV5-1 to TRBJ1-1, with a possible D match to TRBD1 (5 bases). The germline V gene encodes CDR1 SGHRS and CDR2 YFSETQ. The CDR3 sequence is 15 residues long. Trimming cost V 4 bases and J 1 base, with 14 bases left between them.

The rearrangement joins TRBV4-3 to TRBJ1-4; maybe TRBD1 (6 bases). The CDR3 length is 16 residues. V was trimmed by 2 bases and J by 3 bases, leaving 13 bases between them. The germline V gene encodes CDR1 LGHNA and CDR2 YSLEER. DNA for the CDR3: TGCGCCAGCAGCCAACGGAAAGGGGGTGCTAATGAAAAACTGTTTTTT. Translation: CASSQRKGGANEKLFF.

Concerning this clone: Other DNA sequences in this specimen translate into the identical CDR3. CDR3 in amino acids: CASSRGQAYEQYF. The DNA of the CDR3 is TGCGCCAGCAGCAGGGGACAGGCTTACGAGCAGTACTTC. The V and J genes are TRBV5-1 and TRBJ2-7; 8 bases are a match to TRBD1. The germline V gene encodes CDR1 SGHRS and CDR2 YFSETQ. Trimming at V came to 4 bases and at J to 4 bases, leaving 4 bases not matched to a gene. The CDR3 covers 13 residues. Filled out from reference TRBV5-1 and TRBJ2-7, the complete variable domain reads KAGVTQTPRYLIKTRGQQVTLSCSPISGHRSVSWYQQTPGQGLQFLFEYFSETQRNKGNFPGRFSGRQFSNSRSEMNVSTLELGDSALYLCASSRGQAYEQYFGPGTRLTVT.

The chain combines TRBV6-6 with TRBJ1-6, with 9 bases fitting TRBD1. The V gene's germline CDR1 is MNHNY and CDR2 SVGAGI (reference sequence). CDR3 size: 15 residues. V shed 6 bases, J shed 7 bases, and the junction held 7 bases outside the gene matches. As DNA, the CDR3 is TGTGCCAGCAGCCTACCGGGACAGGGCAATTCACCCCTCCACTTT. This encodes CASSLPGQGNSPLHF.

This chain uses TRBV4-1 with TRBJ2-7; D is uncertain. V lost 1 base, J lost 3 bases, and 13 bases lay in between. The CDR3 contains 15 residues. Germline CDR1 MGHRA, CDR2 YSYEKL. The CDR3 DNA follows: TGCGCCAGCAGCCAAGTTGAACAAACCTACTACGAGCAGTACTTC. Protein product: CASSQVEQTYYEQYF.